A single sample is the source of the 27 T cell receptor beta chains below, sequenced in a study of T cells expressing NK-cell markers. TCRdb processed the 5' RACE reads again and assigns one entry to each CDR3 protein, with no DNA. The sample table includes about 460,000 distinct CDR3 sequences. Sequenced: blood T cells: a sorted CD56 or NKG2C T cell subset, CD4+ or CD8+ T cells, or bulk PBMC T cells (not recorded which). The source is a woman aged 45-60 years in good health.

The rearrangement joins TRBV20-1 to TRBJ2-5; the D call from TCRdb, TRBD2, cannot be confirmed without DNA. Germline CDR1 and CDR2: DFQATT and SNEGSKA (reference sequence). The CDR3 is 14 amino acids. The CDR3 sequence: CSASWGAGEETQYF.

V gene TRBV5-6 combines with J gene TRBJ1-4; TCRdb proposes TRBD1, but this gene call is untestable without DNA. This CDR3 has 19 residues. The germline CDR1 and CDR2 sequences are SGHDT and YYEEEE. CDR3 sequence reads: CASSLVVPAPGGSNEKLFF.

The chain is built from TRBV4-1 and TRBJ1-1; without DNA, the TCRdb call of TRBD1 cannot be checked. CDR3 length: 14 amino acids. The germline V gene encodes CDR1 MGHRA and CDR2 YSYEKL. The CDR3 spells CASSTPEGRTEAFF.

CDR3 region: CASSGNFAATGELFF. J is TRBJ2-2 and V is TRBV2. Germline V CDR1 and CDR2: SNHLY, FYNNEI. The CDR3 contains 15 residues. Full variable domain (missing parts from reference TRBV2 and TRBJ2-2): EPEVTQTPSHQVTQMGQEVILRCVPISNHLYFYWYRQILGQKVEFLVSFYNNEISEKSEIFDDQFSVERPDGSNFTLKIRSTKLEDSAMYFCASSGNFAATGELFFGEGSRLTVL.

The rearrangement links TRBV12-3 or TRBV12-4 to TRBJ2-1; TCRdb designates TRBD1, a call that cannot be tested without DNA. The CDR3 covers 15 residues. Here the CDR3 reads CASRPPGVMGDEQFF.

The rearrangement joins TRBV5-1 to TRBJ2-7. This CDR3 has 14 residues. Germline V gene lookup returns CDR1 SGHRS and CDR2 YFSETQ. The CDR3 loop is CASSLGVTNYEQYF.

V is TRBV10-2 and J is TRBJ2-3; TCRdb's assignment of TRBD2 cannot be checked, as there is no DNA. This CDR3 comprises 15 residues. Looked up from germline, CDR1 is WSHSY and CDR2 is SAAADI. The CDR3 here is CATSGLAGRTDTQYF.

The rearrangement joins TRBV6-5 to TRBJ1-5. Germline V gene data show CDR1 as MNHEY and CDR2 as SVGAGI. The CDR3 runs to 15 residues. The CDR3 spells CASSPRVWDNQPQHF.

The gene calls are TRBV10-2 and TRBJ2-2. Germline lookup yields CDR1 WSHSY and CDR2 SAAADI. This CDR3 spans 12 amino acids. The CDR3 loop reads CATRGRTGELFF.

The V and J genes are TRBV20-1 and TRBJ2-3; TCRdb calls TRBD2, which cannot be checked without DNA. Germline values: CDR1 DFQATT, CDR2 SNEGSKA (reference sequence). The CDR3 runs 17 residues. The CDR3 protein is CSAPNPLGLAGSDTQYF.

This chain joins TRBV5-4 and TRBJ2-5. The CDR3 extends over 13 amino acids. CDR1 SGHNT and CDR2 YYREEE come from the germline V gene (reference sequence). The CDR3 region is CASSFRMEETQYF.

This chain joins TRBV29-1 and TRBJ2-7; TCRdb's D gene call, TRBD1, goes unchecked for lack of DNA. The CDR3 runs 14 residues. Germline CDR1 is SQVTM and CDR2 is ANQGSEA. The CDR3 loop is CSVYYPEISYEQYF.

V and J are TRBV20-1 and TRBJ2-1; absent DNA, TCRdb's TRBD2 call cannot be checked. The CDR3 totals 14 residues. Germline CDR1 and CDR2: DFQATT and SNEGSKA (reference sequence). The CDR3 reads CSATRRTSDNEQFF.

The chain recombines TRBV7-9 with TRBJ2-3; the D call of TRBD2 rests on TCRdb alone, since no DNA is present to check it. The CDR3 covers 16 residues. The germline CDR1 and CDR2 sequences are SEHNR and FQNEAQ (reference sequence). The CDR3 loop is CASSKWLRGSTDTQYF.

CDR3 in amino acids: CASSYPRERLAGSYNEQFF. The gene calls are TRBV6-5 and TRBJ2-1; TCRdb's D call of TRBD2 is untestable without DNA. This CDR3 contains 19 residues. From germline, CDR1 is MNHEY and CDR2 SVGAGI.

The V gene is TRBV10-3, the J gene TRBJ1-5; the D call of TRBD1 rests on TCRdb alone, since no DNA is present to check it. The CDR3 runs to 15 residues. The germline gives CDR1 ENHRY, CDR2 SYGVKD. CDR3 protein: CAITPDTSSGQPQHF.

The rearrangement joins TRBV29-1 to TRBJ2-1; TCRdb's D gene call, TRBD2, goes unchecked for lack of DNA. The CDR3 runs to 14 residues. Germline loops: CDR1 SQVTM, CDR2 ANQGSEA. The chain's CDR3 is CSVVEGGPSNEQFF.

The V call is TRBV10-1, the J call TRBJ1-3; TCRdb's D call of TRBD1 is untestable without DNA. Germline CDR1 reads WNHNN; CDR2 reads SYGVQD (reference sequence). The CDR3 covers 14 residues. CDR3 region: CASKPGTAGNTIYF.

This chain uses TRBV24-1 with TRBJ2-7; TCRdb designates TRBD2, a call that cannot be tested without DNA. Germline assignment: CDR1 KGHDR and CDR2 SFDVKD. The CDR3 is 15 amino acids. CDR3: CATSDPTSGRYEQYF.

The rearrangement joins TRBV12-3 or TRBV12-4 to TRBJ2-2; the TRBD2 assignment by TCRdb is unverifiable without DNA. This CDR3 contains 15 residues. The CDR3 is CASNPSGRAGGELFF.

The rearrangement links TRBV28 to TRBJ1-1; TCRdb's assignment of TRBD1 cannot be checked, as there is no DNA. Germline CDR1 MDHEN, CDR2 SYDVKM. The CDR3 sequence is 14 residues long. CDR3 residues: CASHNSDSPSEAFF.

This sequence joins TRBV24-1 and TRBJ2-1; with no DNA, the TCRdb D assignment of TRBD2 cannot be verified. CDR1 and CDR2 from the germline V gene are KGHDR and SFDVKD. This CDR3 has 14 residues. The CDR3 reads CATSDLRDSNEQFF.

The chain links TRBV12-3 or TRBV12-4 to TRBJ2-1; the TCRdb call, TRBD2, lacks DNA for checking. CDR3 length: 15 residues. CDR3: CASSWDGLARDEQFF.

V and J are TRBV13 and TRBJ2-1; TCRdb's D call of TRBD2 is untestable without DNA. Germline V lookup: CDR1 PRHDT, CDR2 FYEKMQ (reference sequence). This CDR3 is built from 16 residues. The CDR3 protein is CASSRGTSGSYNEQFF.

The rearrangement joins TRBV6-1 to TRBJ1-3; TCRdb lists TRBD1, though no DNA is available to test this call. The CDR3 totals 13 residues. Germline loops: CDR1 MNHNS, CDR2 SASEGT. The CDR3 region is CASSAGQGNTIYF.

This sequence joins TRBV7-9 and TRBJ2-3; TCRdb designates TRBD2, a call that cannot be tested without DNA. Germline values: CDR1 SEHNR, CDR2 FQNEAQ (reference sequence). The CDR3 is made up of 17 amino acids. The CDR3 loop reads CASSLSIYSRETDTQYF. The full variable domain, rest sourced from reference TRBV7-9 and TRBJ2-3, is DTGVSQNPRHKITKRGQNVTFRCDPISEHNRLYWYRQTLGQGPEFLTYFQNEAQLEKSRLLSDRFSAERPKGSFSTLEIQRTEQGDSAMYLCASSLSIYSRETDTQYFGPGTRLTVL.

The V gene is TRBV6-5, the J gene TRBJ2-1; TCRdb outputs TRBD1, but without DNA this stays unchecked. The germline V gene encodes CDR1 MNHEY and CDR2 SVGAGI. This CDR3 is built from 16 residues. The CDR3 sequence: CASSYSTGFRMNEQFF.